These 32 T cell receptor beta chains came from one sample sequenced in a study of T cell repertoires in cytomegalovirus infection. From the reads, TCRdb called clonotypes with MiXCR, one entry per CDR3 protein. The table has approximately 770,000 distinct CDR3 sequences, about 27% seen once. Which antigens these TCRs recognize remains unknown. Sequencing was performed on cultured CD8+ T cells from PBMCs, taken from culture after CMV antigen stimulation. The receptors stem from a human donor in good health (CMV status not recorded). Some clones in this sample may be carry-over from other donors' samples.

This clonotype has more than one count but fewer than ten. The chain combines TRBV6-6 with TRBJ2-1, with 8 bases that match TRBD1. The CDR3 has 15 amino acids. The junction had 9 bases not matched to a gene; V was cut back by 5 bases and J by 6 bases. CDR1 MNHNY and CDR2 SVGAGI come from the germline V gene (reference sequence). CDR3 loop: CASSPRTGFGNEQFF. The CDR3 DNA follows: TGTGCCAGCAGTCCTAGGACAGGGTTCGGCAATGAGCAGTTCTTC.

The chain employs TRBV7-2 and TRBJ2-7; 8 bases align to TRBD2. CDR1 is SGHTA and CDR2 is FQGNSA in the germline V gene. V dropped 8 bases and J dropped 4; count of bases not matched to a gene: 7. The CDR3 is 13 amino acids. DNA of the CDR3: TGTGCCAGCCGGGGGGGTTCTACGTACGAGCAGTACTTC. Its protein product is CASRGGSTYEQYF.

The rearrangement uses TRBV7-6 and TRBJ2-1, with D tentatively TRBD1 (6 bases). CDR1 and CDR2 from the germline V gene are SGHVS and FNYEAQ. The CDR3 covers 18 residues. With 1 base removed from V and 0 bases from J, the gap between germline ends came to 16 bases. CDR3 nucleotides: TGTGCCAGCAGCTTAGTGGGGGCAGGCCCCGTCTCCTACAATGAGCAGTTCTTC. Amino acid sequence: CASSLVGAGPVSYNEQFF.

The sample holds many counts of this clonotype. CDR3 region: CASSLDRGGNTIYF. CDR3 DNA sequence: TGTGCCAGCAGCTTAGATCGCGGCGGAAACACCATATATTTT. This chain joins TRBV11-3 and TRBJ1-3; D gene uncertain. There are 14 residues in the CDR3. Germline V CDR1 and CDR2: SGHNT, YENEEA. V gave up 0 bases and J gave up 4 bases, with 7 bases separating them.

The chain uses TRBV12-3 or TRBV12-4 and TRBJ2-1; possibly TRBD1 or TRBD2 for D (5 bases each). The V end was cut by 3 bases, the J end by 0 bases, with 9 bases between. CDR3 length equals 15 residues. The CDR3 DNA reads as TGTGCCAGCAGTTTCGCCGGGGCCTCCTACAATGAGCAGTTCTTC. Translation: CASSFAGASYNEQFF.

The J gene is TRBJ2-1, the V gene TRBV10-3; D possibly corresponds to TRBD2 (6 bases). Germline V CDR1 and CDR2: ENHRY, SYGVKD. The CDR3 runs to 13 residues. The V end was cut by 4 bases, the J end by 10 bases, with 14 bases between. As DNA, the CDR3 is TGTGCCATCAGTGTCGGGGAGGACGGGGAGCAGTTCTTC. Amino acids: CAISVGEDGEQFF.

J is TRBJ1-5 and V is TRBV27; no firm D call. Germline loops: CDR1 MNHEY, CDR2 SMNVEV (reference sequence). The V end lost 6 bases, the J end lost 5 bases, and 14 bases lay between the germline ends. The CDR3 contains 14 residues. The DNA for the CDR3 is TGTGCCAGCAGCTACGCTGGAGGGCATCAGCCCCAGCATTTT. It yields the protein CASSYAGGHQPQHF.

This clonotype occurred once. The chain recombines TRBV6-5 with TRBJ2-7; D gene unclear. Trimming took 0 bases from V and 2 from J, leaving 14 bases between them. The CDR3 loop spans 16 amino acids. Germline CDR1 MNHEY, CDR2 SVGAGI. The CDR3 protein is CASSYSPEHPTYEQYF. The CDR3, as DNA: TGTGCCAGCAGTTACTCCCCCGAACATCCTACCTACGAGCAGTACTTC.

J is TRBJ1-2 and V is TRBV20-1; D is possibly TRBD1 (6 bases). The V gene lost 7 bases and the J gene lost 7 bases, with 13 bases spanning the gap. Germline CDR1 and CDR2: DFQATT and SNEGSKA (reference sequence). The length of the CDR3 is 11 residues. The CDR3 is CSGLDSFGYTF. The CDR3 DNA sequence: TGCAGTGGTCTGGACAGTTTTGGCTACACCTTC.

This clonotype showed up many times. V is TRBV12-3 or TRBV12-4 and J is TRBJ2-7, with D perhaps TRBD2 (6 bases). The length of the CDR3 is 14 residues. V lost 10 bases and J 3 bases, leaving 19 bases between the germline ends. The CDR3 spells CATSISGHSYEQYF. In nucleotides, the CDR3 is TGTGCCACCTCGATTAGCGGCCATAGCTACGAGCAGTACTTC.

In its sample, this clonotype was seen many times. This chain connects TRBV7-9 to TRBJ1-1, with unresolved D. Between the trimmed V and J ends, which lost 3 bases and 6 bases, there was a span of 23 bases. This CDR3 spans 17 amino acids. Germline-derived CDR1 and CDR2 are SEHNR and FQNEAQ (reference sequence). The CDR3 DNA reads as TGTGCCAGCAGCTTGGTTATAGGGTACTTGATAGGAGCTGAAGCTTTCTTT. Translation gives CASSLVIGYLIGAEAFF.

This clonotype was counted between two and nine times. This chain uses TRBV27 with TRBJ1-5; 8 nucleotides match TRBD1. The CDR3 has 15 amino acids. V was clipped by 4 bases and J by 5 bases; unmatched bases: 7. Germline V CDR1 and CDR2: MNHEY, SMNVEV (reference sequence). The CDR3 sequence is CASSYSGGRDQPQHF. The DNA of the CDR3 is TGTGCCAGCAGTTATTCAGGGGGCCGGGATCAGCCCCAGCATTTT.

The V and J genes are TRBV27 and TRBJ2-7, with D tentatively TRBD1 (5 bases). Germline V gives CDR1 MNHEY, CDR2 SMNVEV (reference sequence). The CDR3 covers 15 residues. V was trimmed by 10 bases and J by 0 bases, leaving 19 bases between them. The CDR3: CATTRSGASSYEQYF. In DNA, the CDR3 is TGTGCCACCACCCGGTCTGGGGCAAGCTCCTACGAGCAGTACTTC.

A word on this clonotype: A much larger clone lies one base from this, so it may be a read error. The chain joins TRBV18 to TRBJ2-7; perhaps TRBD1 as D (6 bases). Germline CDR1 is KGHSH and CDR2 is LQKENI. The CDR3 spans 13 residues. The ends were cut back, 3 bases at V and 3 bases at J, with 9 bases in the middle. The CDR3 region has the DNA TGTGCCAGCTCACCCGGGACAAACTACGAGCAGTACTTC. As protein: CASSPGTNYEQYF.

The J gene is TRBJ2-7, the V gene TRBV6-5; D not certain. Germline-derived CDR1 and CDR2 are MNHEY and SVGAGI. Trimming took off 2 bases at V and 0 bases at J, with 11 bases between the two ends. CDR3 length: 15 amino acids. The CDR3 is CASSYRDSSSYEQYF. CDR3 DNA: TGTGCCAGCAGTTACAGAGATTCCAGCTCCTACGAGCAGTACTTC.

The genes are TRBV10-3 and TRBJ2-7; 12 nucleotides agree with TRBD2. Germline V lookup: CDR1 ENHRY, CDR2 SYGVKD. After removal of 7 bases from V and 1 base from J, the junction contained 5 bases not matched to a gene. This CDR3 has 15 amino acids. The CDR3 DNA reads as TGTGCCATCAAATTGACTAGCGGGGGTTCCTACGAGCAGTACGTC. Protein: CAIKLTSGGSYEQYV.

This chain uses TRBV27 with TRBJ1-2; perhaps TRBD1 as D (6 bases). V was pared by 5 bases and J by 2 bases, with 18 bases between. Germline CDR1 MNHEY, CDR2 SMNVEV (reference sequence). This CDR3 has 16 amino acids. The CDR3 spells CASSPRTYGGNYGYTF. The CDR3 coding sequence is TGTGCCAGCAGTCCGAGGACTTATGGGGGCAACTATGGCTACACCTTC.

The V and J genes are TRBV4-2 and TRBJ1-2, with a tentative D call TRBD1 (5 bases). V dropped 0 bases and J dropped 6 bases, with 11 bases sitting between them. Germline V lookup: CDR1 LGHNA, CDR2 YNFKEQ. This CDR3 region has 14 residues. The CDR3 protein is CASSQEVVGHGYTF. CDR3 sequence (DNA): TGTGCCAGCAGCCAAGAGGTGGTGGGGCATGGCTACACCTTC.

The chain couples TRBV12-3 or TRBV12-4 to TRBJ2-1; tentatively, D is TRBD1 (5 bases). The CDR3 loop spans 15 amino acids. The germline V and J ends were trimmed by 4 bases and 0 bases, with 10 bases remaining between them. CDR3 loop: CASSSDRYSYNEQFF. The CDR3 DNA reads TGTGCCAGCAGTTCCGACAGATACTCCTACAATGAGCAGTTCTTC.

This chain joins TRBV11-1 and TRBJ2-7, with 9 bases identical to TRBD1. J was trimmed by 3 bases and V by 4 bases; bases with no gene match: 4. The CDR3 spans 14 residues. Per germline, CDR1 SGHAT and CDR2 FQDESV (reference sequence). CDR3 DNA sequence: TGTGCCAGCAGCTCGGACAGGGGACTCTACGAGCAGTACGTC. Amino acids: CASSSDRGLYEQYV.

This clonotype occurred a few times. DNA of the CDR3: TGTGCCAGCAGCTTAGCGCGGAGGGGGGTCTTGGGACCAGATACGCAGTATTTT. As protein: CASSLARRGVLGPDTQYF. V gene TRBV7-8 combines with J gene TRBJ2-3; the D gene could be TRBD1 or TRBD2 (6 bases each). Germline loops: CDR1 SGHVS, CDR2 FQNEAQ. The CDR3 has 18 amino acids. V lost 0 bases to trimming and J lost 4 bases, with 20 bases between them.

The chain joins TRBV10-3 to TRBJ2-3; 11 nucleotides line up with TRBD2. Trimming took 4 bases from V and 5 from J; bases not matched to a gene: 8. Germline V gene sequence: CDR1 ENHRY, CDR2 SYGVKD. The CDR3 sequence is 16 residues long. The CDR3 DNA reads as TGTGCCATCAGTGCGGCTAGCGGGGGGCTGGGAGATACGCAGTATTTT. It encodes CAISAASGGLGDTQYF.

This clonotype has a handful of counts. V usage is TRBV19 and J usage is TRBJ1-5, with unresolved D. Germline V gives CDR1 LNHDA, CDR2 SQIVND (reference sequence). The CDR3 has 17 residues. Trimming took off 5 bases at V and 0 bases at J, with 17 bases between the two ends. The chain's CDR3 is CASSPRALYYSNQPQHF. For the CDR3, the DNA is TGTGCCAGTAGTCCTCGGGCCCTATATTATAGCAATCAGCCCCAGCATTTT.

The rearrangement joins TRBV6-5 to TRBJ1-1; TRBD1 aligns across 7 bases. With 4 bases clipped from V and 1 base from J, the junction kept 3 bases outside the gene matches. This CDR3 contains 14 residues. Per the germline V gene, CDR1 is MNHEY and CDR2 is SVGAGI. The DNA of the CDR3 is TGTGCCAGCAGTTTACAGGGGTGGAACACTGAAGCTTTCTTT. Residues: CASSLQGWNTEAFF.

This clonotype occurred many times. The chain has TRBV6-2 or TRBV6-3 and TRBJ2-7; D remains ambiguous. CDR1 and CDR2 from the germline V gene are MNHEY and SVGEGT. Trimming stripped 4 bases from V and 0 bases from J, with 4 bases between. The CDR3 contains 12 residues. CDR3: CASSSPSYEQYV. CDR3 sequence (DNA): TGTGCCAGCAGTTCGCCCTCCTACGAGCAGTACGTC.

The rearrangement joins TRBV15 to TRBJ1-1; 9 nucleotides match TRBD1. This CDR3 contains 18 residues. Germline V lookup: CDR1 LNHNV, CDR2 YYDKDF (reference sequence). J lost 8 bases, V lost 1 base, and 17 bases had no gene match. The CDR3 DNA follows: TGTGCCACCAGCAGAGTTTACCCTTCCATGGGACAGGGAAGGGAAGCTTTCTTT. Translation gives CATSRVYPSMGQGREAFF.

This clonotype came up a few times. The chain joins TRBV12-3 or TRBV12-4 to TRBJ2-5; 13 bases match TRBD2. V was clipped by 5 bases and J by 5 bases; unmatched bases: 5. The CDR3 spans 15 residues. CDR3: CASSPGLAGVETQYF. For the CDR3, the DNA is TGTGCCAGCAGTCCCGGACTAGCGGGGGTTGAGACCCAGTACTTC.

The rearrangement links TRBV12-3 or TRBV12-4 to TRBJ1-1; D unclear. Trimming cost V 3 bases and J 8 bases, with 10 bases left between them. CDR3 length equals 12 residues. The CDR3 region is CASSLMGKEAFF. CDR3 nucleotide sequence: TGTGCCAGCAGTTTGATGGGAAAAGAAGCTTTCTTT.

This clonotype has a count of ten or more. The chain has TRBV5-1 and TRBJ1-1; the D gene is possibly TRBD1 (5 bases). The CDR3 consists of 15 residues. V was clipped by 3 bases and J by 4 bases, with 16 bases between them. CDR1 is SGHRS, CDR2 YFSETQ, per germline. CDR3 loop: CASSWNLGGATEAFF. Written as DNA, the CDR3 is TGCGCCAGCAGCTGGAACCTTGGAGGGGCCACTGAAGCTTTCTTT.

The chain is built from TRBV2 and TRBJ1-5; 7 bases agree with TRBD1. V lost 10 bases, J lost 4 bases, and 10 bases stayed unmatched. Germline V CDR1 and CDR2: SNHLY, FYNNEI. This CDR3 has 14 residues. The CDR3 region is CATARGTTNQPQHF. The CDR3 nucleotides are TGTGCCACCGCCAGGGGGACAACAAATCAGCCCCAGCATTTT.

A remark on this clonotype: Germline and junction disagree at one end, which may indicate a read error. The chain has TRBV12-5 and TRBJ1-2; weak D call: TRBD1 (5 bases). The CDR3 spans 13 residues. Germline CDR1 LGHNT, CDR2 FRNRAP. The CDR3, as DNA: TGTGCTAGTGCTACAGGACGTAACTATGGCCACACCTTC. Its translation: CASATGRNYGHTF.

The chain combines TRBV6-2 or TRBV6-3 with TRBJ1-2; D unclear. The germline gives CDR1 MNHEY, CDR2 SVGEGT. The CDR3 contains 13 residues. V was pared by 2 bases and J by 3 bases, with 7 bases between. DNA for the CDR3: TGTGCCAGCAGTTACGAAAAGGACTATGGCTACACCTTC. Translation gives CASSYEKDYGYTF.